This TCR beta chain was obtained from a study of blood T cell repertoires in COVID-19. At the level of the study: The United States, Italy and Spain provided the acute and convalescent COVID-19 samples.

In the original workflow: By means of reference gene primer amplification, nucleated cell counts were estimated. The assay was immunoSEQ multiplex PCR, and TCRdb's table has in-frame clones only and misses some. V and J calls and clone size are those listed in that table; D and trimming were worked out from the DNA. The sample carries more than 150,000 clones, less than 85% recorded once. Trimming removed 1 base at V and 5 bases at J, with 10 bases between. This CDR3 spans 14 amino acids. Germline V gene sequence: CDR1 SGHRS, CDR2 YFSETQ. The specimen was peripheral blood. V usage is TRBV5-1 and J usage is TRBJ2-1; D possibly corresponds to TRBD2 (5 bases). The receptor comes from a human donor in a cohort sampled during active COVID-19. The CDR3 reads CASSLWGSDNEQFF. CDR3 bases: TGCGCCAGCAGCTTGTGGGGTAGCGACAATGAGCAGTTCTTC.